This T cell receptor beta chain was sequenced in a study of CD8 T cells in ankylosing spondylitis (dated by TCRdb to the late 2010s). Broadly, across the study: The study set out to find disease-linked TCR variants by profiling T cell receptor beta repertoires in ankylosing spondylitis patients and healthy donors. The full study cohort was made up of about 24 ankylosing spondylitis patients and roughly 98 healthy donors. Peripheral blood was sampled, and synovial fluid was also collected from ankylosing spondylitis patients.

In the case of this clonotype: It lacks a known antigen. No base-level quality is on record; no much larger clone is a single base apart.

The paper as a whole reports these results and caveats: A CD8+ phenotype was shown by the disease-linked clones, which were found at relatively low frequencies in peripheral blood. According to the report, matched synovial fluid samples from ankylosing spondylitis patients were significantly enriched for the disease-linked clones. Blood from ankylosing spondylitis patients appeared to be characterized by a TCR beta motif made up of under ten highly homologous amino acid variants. Some of the motif variants had been reported before in the synovial fluid and blood of reactive arthritis patients, a finding that suggests common disease-initiation mechanisms.

The data were produced on an Illumina HiSeq 2500. Quantitative 5'-RACE with molecular barcodes was used to prepare TCR beta libraries. Per the authors' processing: To identify disease-linked TCR variants, a new computational method was used, one built on a probabilistic model of VDJ rearrangement. TCRdb itself trimmed the public reads at Q25 with fastp, ran MiXCR and retained productive beta chains. Identical CDR3 proteins give one entry, which carries the most common genes and DNA. TCRdb, rather than the study authors, made the V and J calls. Recorded for this sample are about 200,000 distinct CDR3 sequences; 25% to 30% of them occurred a single time. Approximately 6.6% of the sample is taken by the ten largest. CDR1 and CDR2 were assigned from the germline V gene as ENHRY and SYGVKD. Clipping removes 5 bases from V and 3 bases from J, with 6 as the unmatched junction base count. The CDR3 covers 15 residues, taking in both the cysteine and the phenylalanine. Here the CDR3 DNA is all that survives: 45 bases in frame from base 1.

Sequencing was done on a sample of blood, either unsorted or a sorted T cell fraction (not recorded which). This sequence originates from a male donor with ankylosing spondylitis or in good health (not recorded which). The rearranged segments are TRBV10-3 and TRBJ2-5; TRBD2 lines up with 10 middle nucleotides. The base sequence is TGTGCCATCAGTCCGGGACTAGCGAGTAAAGAGACCCAGTACTTC. This codes for CAISPGLASKETQYF.